These T cell receptor beta chains were read from a single sample in a study of cytomegalovirus exposure and HLA in healthy donors. Repertoires were generated with immunoSEQ multiplex PCR, while TCRdb's copy carries only in-frame clones and drops some. The sample carries some 120,000 clones, around two thirds recorded once. Sample: PBMCs. These receptors came from a woman in her forties in good health and CMV-seropositive. CDR3s include the opening cysteine and the closing phenylalanine or tryptophan. A D gene is named only where the DNA matches it firmly. The size of a clone is reported for some rows only, either as once, few or many, or as a class for expanded clones.

TRBV6-5	NA	TRBJ1-4	NA	CASTRGRSEKLFF	TGTGCCAGCACTAGGGGCAGAAGTGAAAAACTGTTTTTT
TRBV25-1	few	TRBJ1-5	NA	CASSEYLRGWDQPQHF	TGTGCCAGCAGTGAATATCTCAGGGGTTGGGATCAGCCCCAGCATTTT
TRBV19	NA	TRBJ2-1	TRBD1	CASSSLYWTGPWPFYNEQFF	TGTGCCAGTAGTAGCCTCTATTGGACAGGGCCTTGGCCGTTCTACAATGAGCAGTTCTTC
TRBV18	NA	TRBJ2-5	TRBD1	CASSTGTGETQYF	TGTGCCAGCTCAACCGGGACAGGAGAGACCCAGTACTTC
TRBV27	NA	TRBJ2-1	TRBD2	CASSFGGNEQFF	TGTGCCAGCAGTTTCGGGGGGAATGAGCAGTTCTTC
TRBV6-5	NA	TRBJ2-5	TRBD1	CASSNRGETQYF	TGTGCCAGCAGCAACAGGGGAGAGACCCAGTACTTC
TRBV7-8	NA	TRBJ1-2	NA	CASSWAQHVNYGYTF	TGTGCCAGCAGCTGGGCTCAACACGTGAACTATGGCTACACCTTC
TRBV5-4	once	TRBJ2-3	TRBD2	CASTRGAGTSVTDTQYF	TGTGCCAGCACCCGCGGCGCCGGGACTAGCGTCACAGATACGCAGTATTTT
TRBV5-1	NA	TRBJ1-1	TRBD1	CASSLLGGANTEAFF	TGCGCCAGCAGCTTATTAGGGGGCGCGAACACTGAAGCTTTCTTT
TRBV7-2	NA	TRBJ2-5	NA	CASSTGGGETQYF	TGTGCCAGCAGCACAGGGGGAGGGGAGACCCAGTACTTC
TRBV6-5	NA	TRBJ2-1	TRBD1	CASSYLTGLYNEQFF	TGTGCCAGCAGTTATCTGACAGGGCTCTACAATGAGCAGTTCTTC
TRBV14	NA	TRBJ1-2	TRBD1	CASSQEVMANRGFGYTF	TGTGCCAGCAGCCAAGAAGTGATGGCGAACAGGGGGTTCGGCTACACCTTC
TRBV11-2	many	TRBJ2-5	TRBD2	CASSSLAGEGETQYF	TGTGCCAGCAGCTCTCTAGCGGGGGAGGGGGAGACCCAGTACTTC
TRBV18	few	TRBJ1-1	NA	CASSPLKGDTEAFF	TGTGCCAGCTCACCACTTAAAGGGGATACTGAAGCTTTCTTT
TRBV19	NA	TRBJ1-1	TRBD1	CASSLTGSNTEAFF	TGTGCCAGTAGTTTGACAGGGTCGAACACTGAAGCTTTCTTT
TRBV5-1	NA	TRBJ2-2	NA	CASSRQPPNTGELFF	TGCGCCAGCAGCAGACAGCCCCCGAACACCGGGGAGCTGTTTTTT
TRBV2	few	TRBJ1-1	TRBD1	CASSPGQGVTEAFF	TGTGCCAGCAGCCCGGGACAGGGGGTTACTGAAGCTTTCTTT
TRBV18	NA	TRBJ2-5	NA	CASSLQEETQYF	TGTGCCAGCTCACTACAGGAAGAGACCCAGTACTTC
TRBV7-2	NA	TRBJ2-7	NA	CASSLFRSSYEQYF	TGTGCCAGCAGCTTATTCCGGAGCTCCTACGAGCAGTACTTC
TRBV6-5	NA	TRBJ1-2	TRBD1	CAVQGMAYGYTF	TGTGCCGTACAGGGGATGGCCTATGGCTACACCTTC
TRBV7-9	few	TRBJ1-4	TRBD1	CASSSDRGNEKLFF	TGTGCCAGCAGCTCGGACAGGGGAAATGAAAAACTGTTTTTT
TRBV5-4	few	TRBJ2-4	TRBD1	CASSWPGQGNIQYF	TGTGCCAGCAGCTGGCCGGGACAGGGGAACATTCAGTACTTC
TRBV11-3	few	TRBJ2-6	NA	CASSTQGTGANVLTF	TGTGCCAGCAGTACTCAGGGGACTGGGGCCAACGTCCTGACTTTC
TRBV29-1	NA	TRBJ1-1	NA	CSALGGGAEAFF	TGCAGCGCCCTGGGGGGGGGCGCTGAAGCTTTCTTT
TRBV6-1	NA	TRBJ1-4	TRBD1	CASKNYRGEGEKLFF	TGTGCCAGCAAGAACTACAGGGGAGAGGGTGAAAAACTGTTTTTT
TRBV9	NA	TRBJ2-3	TRBD2	CASSVVAGGADTQYF	TGTGCCAGCAGCGTAGTAGCGGGGGGGGCAGATACGCAGTATTTT
TRBV7-7	NA	TRBJ2-7	NA	CASSFPGRGYEQYF	TGTGCTAGCAGCTTCCCAGGCAGGGGCTACGAGCAGTACTTC
TRBV19	NA	TRBJ1-6	NA	CASTPNFIRGPLHF	TGTGCCAGTACCCCGAACTTCATAAGGGGGCCCCTCCACTTT
TRBV11-3	NA	TRBJ2-2	NA	CASSFRTNTNTGELFF	TGTGCCAGCAGCTTCAGGACAAACACGAACACCGGGGAGCTGTTTTTT
TRBV10-3	NA	TRBJ2-5	TRBD1	CAISKTGGTETQYF	TGTGCCATCAGTAAAACAGGGGGCACAGAGACCCAGTACTTC
TRBV7-2	NA	TRBJ2-7	TRBD1	CASSVDRGLYEQYF	TGTGCCAGCAGCGTAGACAGGGGGCTCTACGAGCAGTACTTC
TRBV5-1	NA	TRBJ2-7	TRBD2	CASSPRGGGAYEQYF	TGCGCCAGCAGCCCCCGGGGCGGGGGGGCTTACGAGCAGTACTTC
TRBV7-2	NA	TRBJ2-3	TRBD1	CASSLGDRGYTDTQYF	TGTGCCAGCAGCTTAGGAGACAGGGGGTACACAGATACGCAGTATTTT
TRBV29-1	few	TRBJ2-1	TRBD2	CSGRTSSYNEQFF	TGCAGCGGGAGGACTAGCTCCTACAATGAGCAGTTCTTC
TRBV7-8	NA	TRBJ1-2	NA	CASSSRRDNPYGYTF	TGTGCCAGCAGCTCGCGCCGGGACAACCCCTATGGCTACACCTTC